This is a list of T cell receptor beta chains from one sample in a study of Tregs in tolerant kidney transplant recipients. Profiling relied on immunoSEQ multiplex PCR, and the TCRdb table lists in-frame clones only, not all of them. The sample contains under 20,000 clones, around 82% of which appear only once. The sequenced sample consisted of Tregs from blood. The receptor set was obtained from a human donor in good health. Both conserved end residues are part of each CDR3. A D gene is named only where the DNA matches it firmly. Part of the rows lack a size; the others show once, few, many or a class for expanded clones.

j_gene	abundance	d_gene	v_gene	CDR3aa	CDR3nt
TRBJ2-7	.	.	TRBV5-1	CASSLVGQNYEQYF	TGCGCCAGCAGCTTGGTGGGACAAAACTACGAGCAGTACTTC
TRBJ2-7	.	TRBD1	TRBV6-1	CASSVDRGYEQYF	TGTGCCAGCAGTGTCGACAGGGGCTACGAGCAGTACTTC
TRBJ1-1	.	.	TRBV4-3	CASSSKATRTEAFF	TGCGCCAGCAGCTCGAAGGCCACTAGGACTGAAGCTTTCTTT
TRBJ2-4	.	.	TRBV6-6	CASSYSGLNQNIQYF	TGTGCCAGCAGTTACTCAGGACTAAATCAAAACATTCAGTACTTC
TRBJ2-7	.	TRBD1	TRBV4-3	CASSPSRGLGEQYF	TGCGCCAGCAGCCCTAGCAGGGGGCTCGGGGAGCAGTACTTC
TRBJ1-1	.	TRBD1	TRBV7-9	CASSLGVRGLNTEAFF	TGTGCCAGCAGCTTAGGCGTCAGGGGGTTGAACACTGAAGCTTTCTTT
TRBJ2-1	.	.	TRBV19	CASSPHHMSSYNEQFF	TGTGCCAGTAGTCCCCATCATATGAGCTCCTACAATGAGCAGTTCTTC
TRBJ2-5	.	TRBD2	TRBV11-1	CASSLNSGGAGSPQYF	TGTGCCAGCAGCTTGAATAGCGGGGGGGCCGGGTCTCCCCAGTACTTC
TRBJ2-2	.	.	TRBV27	CASSLPGGELFF	TGTGCCAGCAGTTTGCCGGGCGGGGAGCTGTTTTTT
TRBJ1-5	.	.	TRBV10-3	CAISESGLNQPQHF	TGTGCCATCAGTGAGTCGGGACTCAATCAGCCCCAGCATTTT
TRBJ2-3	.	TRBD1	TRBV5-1	CASSEQPGTDYTDTQYF	TGCGCCAGCAGCGAACAACCCGGGACAGACTACACAGATACGCAGTATTTT
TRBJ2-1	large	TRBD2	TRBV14	CASSQAGTSGRRGQFF	TGTGCCAGCAGCCAAGCCGGGACTAGCGGGAGGCGTGGGCAGTTCTTC
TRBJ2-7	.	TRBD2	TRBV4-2	CASSQGSGEIAGGHEQYF	TGTGCCAGCAGCCAAGGGAGTGGAGAGATAGCGGGAGGCCACGAGCAGTACTTC
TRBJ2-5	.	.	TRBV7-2	CASSVTGAGFQETQYF	TGTGCCAGCAGCGTCACCGGAGCGGGCTTCCAAGAGACCCAGTACTTC
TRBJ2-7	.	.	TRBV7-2	CASSLGPGLYEQYF	TGTGCCAGCAGCTTAGGTCCGGGCCTTTACGAGCAGTACTTC
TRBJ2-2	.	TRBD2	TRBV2	CASSEVAGGLGTGELFF	TGTGCCAGCAGTGAGGTAGCGGGAGGGCTGGGCACCGGGGAGCTGTTTTTT
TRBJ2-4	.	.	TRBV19	CASPRGGKGIQYF	TGTGCCTCACCTCGCGGTGGTAAAGGCATTCAGTACTTC